This T cell receptor beta chain is from a study of T cell responses to AZD1222 COVID-19 vaccine. Broader study findings: Sampling captured repertoires only after the peak T cell response. Possibly, clonal diversity was underestimated; donors were largely white British and included more females.

This CDR3 has 17 amino acids. Trimming removed 6 bases at V and 0 bases at J, with 17 bases between. Per the germline V gene, CDR1 is MNHEY and CDR2 is SVGEGT. Libraries were prepared by immunoSEQ multiplex PCR; TCRdb keeps only in-frame clonotypes and omits some of them. In the table there are 150,000 to 200,000 clones, about 87% of which are singletons. As to this clone: Its specificity is unknown.

The source of this sequence is an adult in good health. The rearrangement links TRBV6-2 or TRBV6-3 to TRBJ2-2, with D tentatively TRBD1 (6 bases). Sequencing was performed on peripheral blood, taken on day 0 of MenACWY control vaccination. CDR3 in amino acids: CASSLQGPRANTGELFF. The CDR3 DNA sequence: TGTGCCAGCAGCCTACAGGGTCCCCGGGCGAACACCGGGGAGCTGTTTTTT.